A selection of T cell receptor beta chains follows, all from one sample in a study of blood T cell repertoires in COVID-19. Profiling relied on immunoSEQ multiplex PCR, and the TCRdb table lists in-frame clones only, not all of them. The sample yields about 190,000 clones, around 90% seen once. Specimen: peripheral blood. These TCRs come from a man aged 55 to 70 with active or convalescent COVID-19. The CDR3 runs from the conserved cysteine through the conserved F or W. A D gene is named only where the DNA matches it firmly. Rows give clone size only sometimes, using once, few, many, or a class for an expanded clone.

j_call: TRBJ1-2; d_call: NA; v_call: TRBV4-1; clone_size: NA; cdr3_aa: CASSQETDGYTF; cdr3_nt: TGCGCCAGCAGCCAGGAGACGGATGGCTACACCTTC
j_call: TRBJ2-2; d_call: NA; v_call: TRBV4-2; clone_size: NA; cdr3_aa: CASSQSVPGELFF; cdr3_nt: TGTGCCAGCAGCCAATCTGTCCCCGGGGAGCTGTTTTTT
j_call: TRBJ2-7; d_call: TRBD1; v_call: TRBV5-5; clone_size: NA; cdr3_aa: CASSLEGQSYEQYF; cdr3_nt: TGTGCCAGCAGCTTGGAGGGACAGAGCTACGAGCAGTACTTC
j_call: TRBJ2-4; d_call: NA; v_call: TRBV12-3/TRBV12-4; clone_size: once; cdr3_aa: CASSPPATGIQYF; cdr3_nt: TGTGCCAGCAGTCCACCGGCGACGGGCATTCAGTACTTC
j_call: TRBJ1-6; d_call: NA; v_call: TRBV11-2; clone_size: NA; cdr3_aa: CASSWGTINNSPLHF; cdr3_nt: TGTGCCAGCAGCTGGGGGACAATTAATAATTCACCCCTCCACTTT
j_call: TRBJ2-3; d_call: NA; v_call: TRBV5-1; clone_size: NA; cdr3_aa: CASAPRLAWTDTQYF; cdr3_nt: TGCGCCAGCGCCCCTAGGCTAGCCTGGACAGATACGCAGTATTTT
j_call: TRBJ2-5; d_call: NA; v_call: TRBV12-3/TRBV12-4; clone_size: NA; cdr3_aa: CASTLGRETQYF; cdr3_nt: TGTGCCAGCACCCTAGGTAGGGAGACCCAGTACTTC
j_call: TRBJ2-3; d_call: NA; v_call: TRBV5-1; clone_size: few; cdr3_aa: CASSWGTSTDTQYF; cdr3_nt: TGCGCCAGCAGCTGGGGGACTAGCACAGATACGCAGTATTTT
j_call: TRBJ2-1; d_call: NA; v_call: TRBV6-5; clone_size: once; cdr3_aa: CASSPTLIYNEQFF; cdr3_nt: TGTGCCAGCAGTCCTACCCTCATATACAATGAGCAGTTCTTC
j_call: TRBJ1-5; d_call: NA; v_call: TRBV19; clone_size: few; cdr3_aa: CASTVQVYSNQPQHF; cdr3_nt: TGTGCCAGTACAGTCCAGGTATATAGCAATCAGCCCCAGCATTTT
j_call: TRBJ2-7; d_call: NA; v_call: TRBV6-5; clone_size: NA; cdr3_aa: CASSYSVRDYEQYF; cdr3_nt: TGTGCCAGCAGTTACTCAGTCAGGGACTACGAGCAGTACTTC
j_call: TRBJ1-5; d_call: NA; v_call: TRBV7-8; clone_size: NA; cdr3_aa: CASSLDSDQPQHF; cdr3_nt: TGTGCCAGCAGCTTAGATAGTGATCAGCCCCAGCATTTT
j_call: TRBJ1-5; d_call: TRBD1; v_call: TRBV2; clone_size: NA; cdr3_aa: CASSRQGSNQPQHF; cdr3_nt: TGTGCCAGCAGCAGACAGGGGAGCAATCAGCCCCAGCATTTT
j_call: TRBJ2-5; d_call: TRBD2; v_call: TRBV5-1; clone_size: once; cdr3_aa: CASSLRGTSGGQETQYF; cdr3_nt: TGCGCCAGCAGCCTGCGCGGGACTAGCGGGGGACAAGAGACCCAGTACTTC
j_call: TRBJ1-3; d_call: NA; v_call: TRBV6-6; clone_size: NA; cdr3_aa: CASSRTGTTYFGNTIYF; cdr3_nt: TGTGCCAGCAGTCGAACCGGGACAACCTATTTCGGAAACACCATATATTTT
j_call: TRBJ2-7; d_call: TRBD1; v_call: TRBV2; clone_size: NA; cdr3_aa: CASRQGANEQYF; cdr3_nt: TGTGCCAGCCGACAGGGGGCTAACGAGCAGTACTTC
j_call: TRBJ1-3; d_call: TRBD1; v_call: TRBV6-5; clone_size: once; cdr3_aa: CASSSTGTGGRNTIYF; cdr3_nt: TGTGCCAGCAGTTCCACCGGGACAGGGGGCAGAAACACCATATATTTT
j_call: TRBJ1-3; d_call: TRBD1; v_call: TRBV18; clone_size: NA; cdr3_aa: CASSGTGPTSGNTIYF; cdr3_nt: TGTGCCAGCTCGGGGACAGGCCCCACCTCTGGAAACACCATATATTTT
j_call: TRBJ1-2; d_call: TRBD1; v_call: TRBV29-1; clone_size: NA; cdr3_aa: CSVARQGEIYGYTF; cdr3_nt: TGCAGCGTTGCGAGGCAGGGGGAAATCTATGGCTACACCTTC
j_call: TRBJ1-2; d_call: NA; v_call: TRBV29-1; clone_size: NA; cdr3_aa: CSVDQGPTIDGYTF; cdr3_nt: TGCAGCGTTGATCAGGGGCCGACGATAGATGGCTACACCTTC
j_call: TRBJ2-2; d_call: NA; v_call: TRBV29-1; clone_size: NA; cdr3_aa: CSVARQMNTGELFF; cdr3_nt: TGCAGCGTTGCGCGACAGATGAACACCGGGGAGCTGTTTTTT
j_call: TRBJ1-6; d_call: NA; v_call: TRBV9; clone_size: NA; cdr3_aa: CASTLSDTYNSPLHF; cdr3_nt: TGTGCCAGCACCCTTTCGGACACGTATAATTCACCCCTCCACTTT
j_call: TRBJ2-3; d_call: NA; v_call: TRBV9; clone_size: NA; cdr3_aa: CASSVARGAKSDTQYF; cdr3_nt: TGTGCCAGCAGCGTGGCGCGCGGGGCTAAATCTGATACGCAGTATTTT
j_call: TRBJ2-7; d_call: NA; v_call: TRBV11-2; clone_size: NA; cdr3_aa: CASSVQTTEQYF; cdr3_nt: TGTGCCAGCAGCGTACAGACTACGGAGCAGTACTTC
j_call: TRBJ2-5; d_call: TRBD1; v_call: TRBV2; clone_size: few; cdr3_aa: CAILGYGQAQETQYF; cdr3_nt: TGTGCCATCCTCGGCTACGGACAGGCACAAGAGACCCAGTACTTC
j_call: TRBJ2-3; d_call: TRBD2; v_call: TRBV3-1/TRBV3-2; clone_size: NA; cdr3_aa: CASSQEASGNTQYF; cdr3_nt: TGTGCCAGCAGCCAAGAAGCTAGCGGTAATACGCAGTATTTT
j_call: TRBJ2-1; d_call: TRBD2; v_call: TRBV20-1; clone_size: NA; cdr3_aa: CSASYPGLADEQFF; cdr3_nt: TGCAGTGCTAGTTACCCGGGACTAGCAGATGAGCAGTTCTTC
j_call: TRBJ1-1; d_call: NA; v_call: TRBV4-1; clone_size: NA; cdr3_aa: CASSQGARNTEAFF; cdr3_nt: TGCGCCAGCAGCCAGGGGGCGCGGAACACTGAAGCTTTCTTT
j_call: TRBJ2-5; d_call: TRBD1; v_call: TRBV5-1; clone_size: NA; cdr3_aa: CASSSGTVEGETQYF; cdr3_nt: TGCGCCAGCAGCTCCGGGACAGTGGAAGGGGAGACCCAGTACTTC
j_call: TRBJ1-2; d_call: NA; v_call: TRBV5-6; clone_size: NA; cdr3_aa: CASSLSDRYYGYTF; cdr3_nt: TGTGCCAGCAGCTTATCGGACAGATACTATGGCTACACCTTC
j_call: TRBJ2-4; d_call: TRBD2; v_call: TRBV9; clone_size: NA; cdr3_aa: CASSVDVSGGTKNIQYF; cdr3_nt: TGTGCCAGCAGCGTAGATGTTAGCGGGGGGACAAAAAACATTCAGTACTTC
j_call: TRBJ2-5; d_call: TRBD2; v_call: TRBV7-2; clone_size: few; cdr3_aa: CASSYNSGGETQYF; cdr3_nt: TGTGCCAGCAGCTACAATAGCGGGGGGGAGACCCAGTACTTC
j_call: TRBJ2-2; d_call: TRBD2; v_call: TRBV10-2; clone_size: NA; cdr3_aa: CASLAGNTGELFF; cdr3_nt: TGCGCCAGCCTAGCGGGGAACACCGGGGAGCTGTTTTTT
j_call: TRBJ2-5; d_call: TRBD1; v_call: TRBV9; clone_size: NA; cdr3_aa: CASSVATGGKETQYF; cdr3_nt: TGTGCCAGCAGCGTAGCTACAGGGGGCAAGGAGACCCAGTACTTC
j_call: TRBJ1-5; d_call: NA; v_call: TRBV20-1; clone_size: once; cdr3_aa: CSASSGRGNQPQHF; cdr3_nt: TGCAGTGCTAGTTCGGGAAGAGGTAATCAGCCCCAGCATTTT
j_call: TRBJ1-6; d_call: NA; v_call: TRBV5-1; clone_size: NA; cdr3_aa: CASSLGSSYNSPLHF; cdr3_nt: TGCGCCAGCAGCCTTGGGAGCTCCTATAATTCACCCCTCCACTTT
j_call: TRBJ2-1; d_call: NA; v_call: TRBV7-2; clone_size: NA; cdr3_aa: CASSLAGLDNYNEQFF; cdr3_nt: TGTGCCAGCAGCTTAGCGGGGCTGGATAACTACAATGAGCAGTTCTTC
j_call: TRBJ1-1; d_call: NA; v_call: TRBV5-1; clone_size: NA; cdr3_aa: CASSLAPDRLPGTEAFF; cdr3_nt: TGCGCCAGCAGCTTGGCCCCGGACAGACTTCCGGGCACTGAAGCTTTCTTT
j_call: TRBJ1-2; d_call: NA; v_call: TRBV6-5; clone_size: NA; cdr3_aa: CASTPGIYGGYTF; cdr3_nt: TGTGCCAGCACTCCCGGGATCTACGGCGGCTACACCTTC
j_call: TRBJ1-1; d_call: NA; v_call: TRBV6-5; clone_size: NA; cdr3_aa: CASRSDGQNTEAFF; cdr3_nt: TGTGCCAGCAGATCCGACGGACAAAACACTGAAGCTTTCTTT
j_call: TRBJ1-4; d_call: NA; v_call: TRBV5-1; clone_size: NA; cdr3_aa: CASRTGSPEKLFF; cdr3_nt: TGCGCCAGCAGAACAGGGAGTCCTGAAAAACTGTTTTTT
j_call: TRBJ1-2; d_call: TRBD1; v_call: TRBV6-5; clone_size: NA; cdr3_aa: CATLDRVGGYTF; cdr3_nt: TGTGCCACCTTGGACAGGGTTGGTGGCTACACCTTC
j_call: TRBJ2-3; d_call: NA; v_call: TRBV10-3; clone_size: NA; cdr3_aa: CAISESDVDLTSTDTQYF; cdr3_nt: TGTGCCATCAGTGAGTCGGATGTCGACTTAACTAGCACAGATACGCAGTATTTT
j_call: TRBJ2-2; d_call: TRBD2; v_call: TRBV4-1; clone_size: NA; cdr3_aa: CASSPRLAGSIGELFF; cdr3_nt: TGCGCCAGCAGCCCCAGGCTAGCGGGGTCGATCGGGGAGCTGTTTTTT
j_call: TRBJ1-6; d_call: NA; v_call: TRBV19; clone_size: NA; cdr3_aa: CASTTGNSPLHF; cdr3_nt: TGTGCCAGTACTACAGGGAATTCACCCCTCCACTTT
j_call: TRBJ2-3; d_call: NA; v_call: TRBV24-1; clone_size: once; cdr3_aa: CATSDLSPGTDTQYF; cdr3_nt: TGTGCCACCAGTGATTTGAGCCCCGGGACAGATACGCAGTATTTT
j_call: TRBJ1-6; d_call: NA; v_call: TRBV10-1; clone_size: NA; cdr3_aa: CATLNSPLHF; cdr3_nt: TGCGCCACCCTCAATTCACCCCTCCACTTT
j_call: TRBJ1-4; d_call: NA; v_call: TRBV2; clone_size: NA; cdr3_aa: CASIPRSLATNEKLFF; cdr3_nt: TGTGCCAGCATTCCCCGGAGCCTTGCAACTAATGAAAAACTGTTTTTT
j_call: TRBJ1-5; d_call: TRBD1; v_call: TRBV19; clone_size: NA; cdr3_aa: CASSKGTGGNQPQHF; cdr3_nt: TGTGCCAGTAGTAAGGGGACAGGGGGAAATCAGCCCCAGCATTTT
j_call: TRBJ1-1; d_call: TRBD1; v_call: TRBV11-2; clone_size: NA; cdr3_aa: CASTPRGQGNTEAFF; cdr3_nt: TGTGCCAGCACACCCAGAGGACAGGGGAACACTGAAGCTTTCTTT
j_call: TRBJ1-4; d_call: TRBD1; v_call: TRBV19; clone_size: NA; cdr3_aa: CASSIVTGASGEKLFF; cdr3_nt: TGTGCCAGTAGTATAGTCACAGGGGCCTCTGGGGAAAAACTGTTTTTT
j_call: TRBJ1-2; d_call: TRBD1; v_call: TRBV11-3; clone_size: NA; cdr3_aa: CASSLGGPLDRGNYGYTF; cdr3_nt: TGTGCCAGCAGCTTAGGCGGCCCCCTGGACAGGGGGAACTATGGCTACACCTTC
j_call: TRBJ2-7; d_call: NA; v_call: TRBV19; clone_size: NA; cdr3_aa: CASSINREQQYF; cdr3_nt: TGTGCCAGTAGTATAAACAGGGAACAGCAGTACTTC
j_call: TRBJ1-1; d_call: TRBD1; v_call: TRBV6-5; clone_size: NA; cdr3_aa: CASSYNRGKTEAFF; cdr3_nt: TGTGCCAGCAGTTATAACAGGGGGAAAACTGAAGCTTTCTTT
j_call: TRBJ1-2; d_call: NA; v_call: TRBV29-1; clone_size: once; cdr3_aa: CSVEMGGFGYTF; cdr3_nt: TGCAGCGTTGAAATGGGAGGGTTTGGCTACACCTTC
j_call: TRBJ2-2; d_call: TRBD1; v_call: TRBV6-5; clone_size: NA; cdr3_aa: CASSLDRGSTGELFF; cdr3_nt: TGTGCCAGCAGCTTAGACAGGGGGTCCACCGGGGAGCTGTTTTTT
j_call: TRBJ1-1; d_call: NA; v_call: TRBV10-3; clone_size: NA; cdr3_aa: CAISESGIPNTEAFF; cdr3_nt: TGTGCCATCAGTGAGTCGGGCATCCCGAACACTGAAGCTTTCTTT
j_call: TRBJ2-3; d_call: TRBD2; v_call: TRBV6-6; clone_size: NA; cdr3_aa: CASSPPHGLAGGQGTQYF; cdr3_nt: TGTGCCAGCAGTCCGCCCCACGGACTAGCGGGGGGCCAAGGTACGCAGTATTTT